In its sample, the clone carrying this TCR beta chain was seen once. One end of the junction fails to match germline, which may point to a read error. This sample was taken from a study of CD8 T cells in Susac syndrome. The RNA, 0.5 to 1 ug, was put through reverse transcription using random hexamers. TCRdb re-called the immunoSEQ multiplex PCR reads with MiXCR, one entry per CDR3 protein. The sample holds 250,000 to 300,000 distinct CDR3 sequences, roughly 84% seen once. The CDR3 covers 10 residues. Germline V CDR1 and CDR2: SNHLY, FYNNEI. V usage is TRBV2 and J usage is TRBJ2-1; 7 bases align to TRBD1. The TCR comes from a human donor with multiple sclerosis. The sample was CD8+ T cells from PBMCs. The CDR3 bases are TGTGCCAGCTTTACAGGGGAGACAATCTTC. It yields the protein CASFTGETIF.